The TCR beta chain described here comes from a study of blood T cell repertoires in COVID-19. Looked up from germline, CDR1 is MNHEY and CDR2 is SVGAGI. The CDR3 loop spans 15 amino acids. V lost 0 bases, J lost 10 bases, and 13 bases lay in between. The assay was immunoSEQ multiplex PCR, and TCRdb's table has in-frame clones only and misses some. This table has under 350,000 clones, about 86% appearing once. The receptor comes from a young man with active or convalescent COVID-19. What was sequenced was peripheral blood. This chain connects TRBV6-5 to TRBJ1-6; D is unclear. The CDR3 DNA follows: TGTGCCAGCAGTTACTCCAGGACTTCAGGCTCACCCCTCCACTTT. This encodes CASSYSRTSGSPLHF.